This TCR beta chain was identified during a study of response to subunit inactivated influenza vaccine. This CDR3 has 15 amino acids. Germline V gene lookup returns CDR1 SGHTS and CDR2 YDEGEE. V trimming: 2 bases; J trimming: 2 bases; junction bases outside the gene matches: 1. TCRdb passed the RT-PCR reads through MiXCR, listing each CDR3 protein once. The sample yields about 540,000 distinct CDR3 sequences, around 21% seen once. This clonotype was counted ten times or more. These data were also reused for a study on T cells expressing NK-cell markers. That source notes: Researchers built TCR beta cDNA using 5'RACE template switching with UMIs. Seven of the eight sequenced donors were HCMV-seropositive; one was seronegative.

The V gene is TRBV5-8, the J gene TRBJ2-1; 10 bases line up with TRBD2. This receptor was identified in a man aged 45-65 years who received an inactivated influenza vaccine. The specimen comprised CD4+ T cells sorted from PBMCs, sampled 11 to 12 days after vaccination. CDR3 in amino acids: CASSFGTSAYNEQFF. The CDR3 region has the DNA TGTGCCAGCAGCTTCGGGACTAGCGCCTACAATGAGCAGTTCTTC.